This T cell receptor beta chain is from a study of cytomegalovirus exposure and HLA in healthy donors. Only in-frame clones appear in the TCRdb table, and some are missing; sequencing was by immunoSEQ multiplex PCR. The data hold approximately 120,000 clones, with about 88% observed a single time. The CDR3 covers 15 residues. V shed 4 bases and J shed 5 bases, with 19 bases lying between them. Germline V gene data show CDR1 as SGDLS and CDR2 as YYNGEE. This chain connects TRBV9 to TRBJ2-7; D is perhaps TRBD1 (5 bases). The sample taken for sequencing was PBMCs. This sequence was found in a woman under 30 in good health and CMV-seronegative. CDR3 sequence reads: CASSLEGIRTNEQYF. In DNA form, the CDR3 reads TGTGCCAGCAGCCTCGAAGGAATTAGGACAAACGAGCAGTACTTC.